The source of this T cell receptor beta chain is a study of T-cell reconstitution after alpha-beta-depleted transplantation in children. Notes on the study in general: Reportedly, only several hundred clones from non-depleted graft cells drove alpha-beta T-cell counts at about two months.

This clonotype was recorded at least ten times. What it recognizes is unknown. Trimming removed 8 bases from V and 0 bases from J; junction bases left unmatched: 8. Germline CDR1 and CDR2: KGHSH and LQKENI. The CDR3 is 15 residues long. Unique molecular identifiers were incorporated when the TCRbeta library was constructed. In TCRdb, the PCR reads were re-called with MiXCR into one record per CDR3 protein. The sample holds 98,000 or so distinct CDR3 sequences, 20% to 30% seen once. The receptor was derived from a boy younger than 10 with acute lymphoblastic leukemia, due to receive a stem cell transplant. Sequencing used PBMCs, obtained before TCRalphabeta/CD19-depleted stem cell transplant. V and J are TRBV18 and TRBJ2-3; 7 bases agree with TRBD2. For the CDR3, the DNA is TGTGCCAGCAGCCCGACGGGGGGAAGCACAGATACGCAGTATTTT. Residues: CASSPTGGSTDTQYF.